Below, 2 T cell receptor beta chains from the same sample are listed, as sequenced in a study of long-term antiretroviral therapy in people with HIV. At the survey level, the v3.0 immunoSEQ assay was run. Only in-frame clones appear in the TCRdb table, and some are missing; sequencing was by immunoSEQ multiplex PCR. The top ten hold roughly 8.2% of the sample, which has tens of thousands of clones, approximately 80% seen once. Sequenced here: unsorted PBMCs, sampled 3.1 years after starting antiretroviral therapy. These receptor sequences come from a woman in her 50s with HIV.

This chain connects TRBV12-5 to TRBJ1-4; TRBD1 matches at 8 bases. V trimming: 4 bases; J trimming: 5 bases; junction bases outside the gene matches: 9. Per the germline V gene, CDR1 is LGHNT and CDR2 is FRNRAP. The CDR3 is 16 residues long. This CDR3 reads CASGWGKTGENEKLFF. In nucleotides, the CDR3 is TGTGCTAGTGGTTGGGGCAAGACAGGGGAAAATGAAAAACTGTTTTTT.

The CDR3 sequence: CASSRQLNTEAFF. The DNA of the CDR3 is TGTGCCAGCAGTAGACAGTTGAACACTGAAGCTTTCTTT. J is TRBJ1-1 and V is TRBV6-1, with D possibly matching TRBD1 (5 bases). Trimming took off 5 bases at V and 0 bases at J, with 7 bases between the two ends. This CDR3 spans 13 amino acids. Germline assignment: CDR1 MNHNS and CDR2 SASEGT.